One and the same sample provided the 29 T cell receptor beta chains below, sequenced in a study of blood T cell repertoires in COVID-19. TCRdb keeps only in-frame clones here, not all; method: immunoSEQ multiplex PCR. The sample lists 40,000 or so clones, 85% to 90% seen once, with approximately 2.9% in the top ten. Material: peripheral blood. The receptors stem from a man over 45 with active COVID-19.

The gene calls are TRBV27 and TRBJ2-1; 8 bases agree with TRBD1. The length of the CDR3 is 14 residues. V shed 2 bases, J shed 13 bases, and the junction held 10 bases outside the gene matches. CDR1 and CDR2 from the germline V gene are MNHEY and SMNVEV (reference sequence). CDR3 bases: TGTGCCAGCAGTTTAGCATCAGGGGGCTTACGCCAGTTCTTC. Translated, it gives CASSLASGGLRQFF.

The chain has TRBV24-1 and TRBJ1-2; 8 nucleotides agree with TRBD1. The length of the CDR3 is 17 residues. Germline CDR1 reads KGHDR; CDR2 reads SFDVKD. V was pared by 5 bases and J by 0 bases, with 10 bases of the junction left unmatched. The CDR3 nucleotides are TGTGCCACCAGTGGTTTCTCCCCGGGACAGGCTAACTATGGCTACACCTTC. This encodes CATSGFSPGQANYGYTF.

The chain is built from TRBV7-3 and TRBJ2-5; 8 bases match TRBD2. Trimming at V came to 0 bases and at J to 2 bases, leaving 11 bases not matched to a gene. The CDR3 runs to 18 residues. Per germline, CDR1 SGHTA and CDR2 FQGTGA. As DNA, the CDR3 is TGTGCCAGCAGCTTAACGTCCCGCCGCGGCGGGGGGCAAGAGACCCAGTACTTC. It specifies CASSLTSRRGGGQETQYF.

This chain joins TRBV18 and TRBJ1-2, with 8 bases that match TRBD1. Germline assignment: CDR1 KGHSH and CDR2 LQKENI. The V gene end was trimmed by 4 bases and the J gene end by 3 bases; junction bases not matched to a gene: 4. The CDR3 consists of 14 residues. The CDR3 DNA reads TGTGCCAGCTCACGTGACAGGGGAGACTATGGCTACACCTTC. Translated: CASSRDRGDYGYTF.

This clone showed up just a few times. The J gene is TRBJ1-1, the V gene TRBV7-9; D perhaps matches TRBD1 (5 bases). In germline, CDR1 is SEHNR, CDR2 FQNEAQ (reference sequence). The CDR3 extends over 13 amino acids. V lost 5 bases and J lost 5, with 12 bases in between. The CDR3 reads CASSPNRGTEAFF. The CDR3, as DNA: TGTGCCAGCAGCCCGAACCGGGGGACTGAAGCTTTCTTT.

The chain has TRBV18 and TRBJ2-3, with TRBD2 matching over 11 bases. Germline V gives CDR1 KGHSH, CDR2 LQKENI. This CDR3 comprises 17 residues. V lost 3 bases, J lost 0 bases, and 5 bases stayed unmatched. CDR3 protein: CASSPSTSGSSTDTQYF. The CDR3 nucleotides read TGTGCCAGCTCACCGTCAACTAGCGGGAGTAGCACAGATACGCAGTATTTT.

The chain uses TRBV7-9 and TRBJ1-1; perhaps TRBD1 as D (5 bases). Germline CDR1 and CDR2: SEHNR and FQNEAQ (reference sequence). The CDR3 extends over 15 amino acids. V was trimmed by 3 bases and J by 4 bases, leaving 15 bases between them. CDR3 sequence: CASSLPPGGITEAFF. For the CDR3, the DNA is TGTGCCAGCAGCTTGCCCCCCGGGGGAATCACTGAAGCTTTCTTT.

The CDR3 DNA sequence: TGTGCCATCCGAGGTTCGAACACTGAAGCTTTCTTT. This encodes CAIRGSNTEAFF. The J gene is TRBJ1-1, the V gene TRBV10-3; unclear D gene. V was pared by 8 bases and J by 1 base, with 8 bases between. The length of the CDR3 is 12 residues. CDR1 is ENHRY and CDR2 is SYGVKD in the germline V gene.

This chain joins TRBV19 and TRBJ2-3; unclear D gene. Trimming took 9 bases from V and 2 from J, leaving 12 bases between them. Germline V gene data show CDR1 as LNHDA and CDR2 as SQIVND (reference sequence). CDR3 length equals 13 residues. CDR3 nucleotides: TGTGCCAGCCGAGCCCTTACCACAGATACGCAGTATTTT. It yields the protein CASRALTTDTQYF.

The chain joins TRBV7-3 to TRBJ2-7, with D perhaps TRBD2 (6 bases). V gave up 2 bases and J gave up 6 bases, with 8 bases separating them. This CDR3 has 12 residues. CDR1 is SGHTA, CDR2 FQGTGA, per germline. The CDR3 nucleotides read TGTGCCAGCAGCTTAGGGAGGTGCGAGCAGTACTTC. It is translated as CASSLGRCEQYF.

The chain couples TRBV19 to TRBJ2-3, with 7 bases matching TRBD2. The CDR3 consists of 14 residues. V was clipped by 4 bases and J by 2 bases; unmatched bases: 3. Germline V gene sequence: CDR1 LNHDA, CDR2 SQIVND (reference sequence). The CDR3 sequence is CASSRRELTDTQYF. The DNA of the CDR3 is TGTGCCAGTAGTAGGCGGGAGCTCACAGATACGCAGTATTTT.

The CDR3 here is CASSSRTDSTDTQYF. The CDR3 bases are TGCGCCAGCAGCTCAAGGACAGATTCCACAGATACGCAGTATTTT. The chain employs TRBV5-1 and TRBJ2-3; perhaps TRBD1 as D (6 bases). The V gene's germline CDR1 is SGHRS and CDR2 YFSETQ. The V end lost 3 bases, the J end lost 2 bases, and 13 bases lay between the germline ends. CDR3 length equals 15 residues.

CDR3 DNA: TGTGCCAGCAGCTTGGTACAGGGTGTGATCGGCGGGGAGCTGTTTTTT. Its translation: CASSLVQGVIGGELFF. The rearrangement links TRBV5-4 to TRBJ2-2; D is perhaps TRBD1 (6 bases). CDR1 is SGHNT and CDR2 is YYREEE in the germline V gene (reference sequence). The length of the CDR3 is 16 residues. V was clipped by 0 bases and J by 7 bases, with 16 bases between them.

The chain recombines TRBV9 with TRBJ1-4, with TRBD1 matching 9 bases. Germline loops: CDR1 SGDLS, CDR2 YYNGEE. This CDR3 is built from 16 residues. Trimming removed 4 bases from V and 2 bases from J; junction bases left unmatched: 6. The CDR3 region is CASSQGQGRTNEKLFF. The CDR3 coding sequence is TGTGCCAGCAGCCAGGGACAGGGTAGGACTAATGAAAAACTGTTTTTT. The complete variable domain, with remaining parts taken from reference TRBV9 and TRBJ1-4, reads DSGVTQTPKHLITATGQRVTLRCSPRSGDLSVYWYQQSLDQGLQFLIQYYNGEERAKGNILERFSAQQFPDLHSELNLSSLELGDSALYFCASSQGQGRTNEKLFFGSGTQLSVL.

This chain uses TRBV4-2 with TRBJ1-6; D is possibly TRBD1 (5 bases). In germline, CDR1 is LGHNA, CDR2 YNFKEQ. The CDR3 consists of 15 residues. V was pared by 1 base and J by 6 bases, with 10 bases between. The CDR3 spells CASSQVGLTNSPLHF. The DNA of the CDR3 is TGTGCCAGCAGCCAAGTGGGGCTGACTAATTCACCCCTCCACTTT.

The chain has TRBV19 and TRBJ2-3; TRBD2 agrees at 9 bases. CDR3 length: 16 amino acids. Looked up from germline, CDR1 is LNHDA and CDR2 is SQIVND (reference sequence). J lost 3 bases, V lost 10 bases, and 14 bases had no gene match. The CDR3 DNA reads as TGTGCCATCTCTCCAGCCAGCGGGGGGAGGACAGATACGCAGTATTTT. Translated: CAISPASGGRTDTQYF.

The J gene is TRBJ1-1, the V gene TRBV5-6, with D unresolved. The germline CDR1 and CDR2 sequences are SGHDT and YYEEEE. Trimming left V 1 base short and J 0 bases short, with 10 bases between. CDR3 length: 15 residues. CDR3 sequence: CASSLFELMNTEAFF. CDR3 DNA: TGTGCCAGCAGCTTGTTTGAGCTTATGAACACTGAAGCTTTCTTT.

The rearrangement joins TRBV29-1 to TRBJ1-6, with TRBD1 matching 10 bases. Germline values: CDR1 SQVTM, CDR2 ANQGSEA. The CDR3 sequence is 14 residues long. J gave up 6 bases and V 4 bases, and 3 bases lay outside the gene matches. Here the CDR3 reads CSVAGTGVNSPLHF. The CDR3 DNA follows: TGCAGCGTTGCCGGGACAGGGGTTAATTCACCCCTCCACTTT.

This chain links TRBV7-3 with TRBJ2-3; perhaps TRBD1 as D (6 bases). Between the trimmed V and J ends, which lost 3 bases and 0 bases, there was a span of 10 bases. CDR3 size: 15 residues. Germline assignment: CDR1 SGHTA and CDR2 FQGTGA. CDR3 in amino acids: CASSFGQLSTDTQYF. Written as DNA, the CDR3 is TGTGCCAGCAGCTTCGGACAGCTTAGCACAGATACGCAGTATTTT.

The DNA of the CDR3 is TGTGCCAGTAGCCCCAGGGGCTCTGGGGCCAACGTCCTGACTTTC. Protein sequence: CASSPRGSGANVLTF. The chain recombines TRBV19 with TRBJ2-6, with a possible D match to TRBD1 (6 bases). CDR1 is LNHDA and CDR2 is SQIVND in the germline V gene (reference sequence). This CDR3 is 15 amino acids long. Trimming shortened V by 6 bases and J by 0 bases, and 9 bases separated the two germline ends.

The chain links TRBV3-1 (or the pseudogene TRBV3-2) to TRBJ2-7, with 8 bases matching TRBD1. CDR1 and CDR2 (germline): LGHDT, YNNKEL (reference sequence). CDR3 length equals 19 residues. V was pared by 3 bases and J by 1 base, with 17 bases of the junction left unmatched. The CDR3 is CASSHRRGYRQGRSYEQYF. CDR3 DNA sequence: TGTGCCAGCAGCCACCGAAGGGGGTACAGACAGGGGCGGTCCTACGAGCAGTACTTC.

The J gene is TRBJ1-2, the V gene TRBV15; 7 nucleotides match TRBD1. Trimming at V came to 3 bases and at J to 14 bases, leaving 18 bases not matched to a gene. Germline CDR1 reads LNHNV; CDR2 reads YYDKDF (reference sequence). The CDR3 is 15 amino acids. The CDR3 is CATSRGTEDLQARTF. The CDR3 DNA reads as TGTGCCACCAGCAGGGGGACAGAGGACCTTCAAGCTAGGACCTTC.

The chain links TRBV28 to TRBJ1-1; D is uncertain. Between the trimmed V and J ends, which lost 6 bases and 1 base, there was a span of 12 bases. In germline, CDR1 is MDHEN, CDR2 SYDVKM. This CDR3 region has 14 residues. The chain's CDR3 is CASRANYRNTEAFF. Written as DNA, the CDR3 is TGTGCCAGCAGGGCCAATTACAGGAACACTGAAGCTTTCTTT.

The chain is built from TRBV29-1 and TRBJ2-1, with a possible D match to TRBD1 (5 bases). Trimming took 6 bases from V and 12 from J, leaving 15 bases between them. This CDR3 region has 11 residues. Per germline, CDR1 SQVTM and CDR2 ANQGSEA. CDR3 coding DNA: TGCAGCGTCCTCCAGGGCATTTGGCAGTTCTTC. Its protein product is CSVLQGIWQFF.

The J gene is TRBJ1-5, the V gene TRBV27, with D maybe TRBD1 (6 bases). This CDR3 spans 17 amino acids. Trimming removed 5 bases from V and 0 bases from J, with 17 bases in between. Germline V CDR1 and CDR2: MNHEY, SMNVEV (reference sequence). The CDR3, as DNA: TGTGCCAGCAGTCCTCGGACAGATATTTTTAGCAATCAGCCCCAGCATTTT. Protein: CASSPRTDIFSNQPQHF.

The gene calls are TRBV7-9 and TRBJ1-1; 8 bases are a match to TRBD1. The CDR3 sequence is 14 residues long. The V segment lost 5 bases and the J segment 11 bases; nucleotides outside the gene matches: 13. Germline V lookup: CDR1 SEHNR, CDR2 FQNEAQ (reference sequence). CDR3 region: CASSRRTGFEKAFF. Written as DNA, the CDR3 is TGTGCCAGCAGCCGGAGGACAGGGTTTGAGAAGGCTTTCTTT.

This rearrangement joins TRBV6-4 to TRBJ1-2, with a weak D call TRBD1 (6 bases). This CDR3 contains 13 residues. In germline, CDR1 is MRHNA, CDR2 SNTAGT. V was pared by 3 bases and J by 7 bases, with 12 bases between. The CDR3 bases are TGTGCCAGCAGTGAGGGGGGGGCTTCTGGCTACACCTTC. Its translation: CASSEGGASGYTF.

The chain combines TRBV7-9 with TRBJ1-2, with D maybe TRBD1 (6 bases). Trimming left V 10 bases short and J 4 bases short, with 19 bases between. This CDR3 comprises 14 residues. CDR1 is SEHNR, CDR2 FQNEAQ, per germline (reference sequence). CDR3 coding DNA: TGTGCCACTACTCGGGGGGCTGAGACCTATGGCTACACCTTC. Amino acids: CATTRGAETYGYTF.

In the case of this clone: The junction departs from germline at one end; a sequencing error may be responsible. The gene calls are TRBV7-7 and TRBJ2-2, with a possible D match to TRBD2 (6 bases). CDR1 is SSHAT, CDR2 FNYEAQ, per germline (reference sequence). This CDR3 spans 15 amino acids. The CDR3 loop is CASREVFANTGELFF. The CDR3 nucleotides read TGTGCTAGCAGGGAGGTCTTCGCGAACACCGGGGAGCTGTTTTTT.